This T cell receptor (beta chain) was sequenced in a study of T cell responses to AZD1222 COVID-19 vaccine. As for the study in general: Samples with a second dose at about 4 or about 12 weeks were pooled together. Study results and caveats: Reportedly, close to half of spike-specific TCRs are directed against unmutated variant regions. Dominant at 160-218 and 743-854, vaccine-associated CD4 TCRs also spanned spike.

Sequencing used immunoSEQ multiplex PCR; TCRdb keeps in-frame clones, though not all of them. The sample carries 120,000 to 150,000 clones, about 91% recorded once. The germline CDR1 and CDR2 sequences are SGHTA and FQGTGA. V shed 5 bases, J shed 6 bases, and the junction held 9 bases outside the gene matches. CDR3 size: 16 residues. Notes on this clone: What it binds is unknown.

Source: peripheral blood, taken on day 0 of AZD1222 vaccination. The sequence came from an adult in good health. The gene calls are TRBV7-3 and TRBJ2-2; TRBD2 agrees at 10 bases. The CDR3 nucleotides read TGTGCCAGCAGCCCCAATAGCGGGAGGATAGCCGGGGAGCTGTTTTTT. Translating it yields CASSPNSGRIAGELFF.